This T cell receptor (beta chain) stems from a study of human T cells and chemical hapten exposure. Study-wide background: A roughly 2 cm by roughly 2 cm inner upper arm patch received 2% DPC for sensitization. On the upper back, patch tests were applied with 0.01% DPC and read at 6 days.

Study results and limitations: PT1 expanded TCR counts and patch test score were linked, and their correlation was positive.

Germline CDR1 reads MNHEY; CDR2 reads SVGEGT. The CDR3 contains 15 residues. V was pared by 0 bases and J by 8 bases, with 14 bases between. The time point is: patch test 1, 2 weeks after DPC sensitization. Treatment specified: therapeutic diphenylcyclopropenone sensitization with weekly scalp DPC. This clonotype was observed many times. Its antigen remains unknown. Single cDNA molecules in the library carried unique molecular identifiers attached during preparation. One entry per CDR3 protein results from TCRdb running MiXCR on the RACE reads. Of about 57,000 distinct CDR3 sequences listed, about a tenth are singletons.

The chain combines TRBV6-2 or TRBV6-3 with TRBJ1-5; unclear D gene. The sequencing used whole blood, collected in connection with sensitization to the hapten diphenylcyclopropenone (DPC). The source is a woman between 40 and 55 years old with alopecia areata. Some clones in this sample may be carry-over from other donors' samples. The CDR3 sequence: CASSYSGRRQEPQHF. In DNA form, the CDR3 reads TGTGCCAGCAGTTACTCCGGACGACGCCAGGAGCCCCAGCATTTT.